Listed here are 26 T cell receptor beta chains from one sample, sequenced in a study of cytomegalovirus exposure and HLA in healthy donors (dated by TCRdb to 2016 to 2017). Receptor libraries were prepared by the immunoSEQ multiplex PCR assay. For the multiplex PCR, a mixture combining 60 forward primers for TCR Vbeta segments and 13 reverse primers for TCR Jbeta segments was used. TCRdb holds this immuneACCESS table with in-frame rearrangements only. Some clones are missing; in checked studies, unresolved V genes explain under half, and the rest has no known cause. In all, the sample holds 95,000 to 100,000 clones, and about 85% of those were seen once. The ten largest clonotypes hold under 5% of the sample. Sequencing was carried out using PBMCs. The receptor source for this set is a man under 40 in good health and CMV-seronegative.

The rearrangement links TRBV12-5 to TRBJ1-1; D is unclear. The CDR3 is 16 amino acids. V gave up 0 bases and J gave up 0 bases, with 11 bases separating them. Germline V lookup: CDR1 LGHNT, CDR2 FRNRAP. Written as DNA, the CDR3 is TGTGCTAGTGGTTTGGTAATAAGAGGAGTGAACACTGAAGCTTTCTTT. Its protein product is CASGLVIRGVNTEAFF.

This clone appeared a few times. The gene calls are TRBV18 and TRBJ2-3, with 10 positions matching TRBD1. Per the germline V gene, CDR1 is KGHSH and CDR2 is LQKENI. The V gene end was trimmed by 1 base and the J gene end by 1 base; junction bases not matched to a gene: 5. The CDR3 runs 17 residues. In DNA, the CDR3 is TGTGCCAGCTCACCACTGCCGACAGGGGGCGGCACAGATACGCAGTATTTT. It is translated as CASSPLPTGGGTDTQYF.

This chain connects TRBV15 to TRBJ1-5, with 10 bases fitting TRBD1. The V gene's germline CDR1 is LNHNV and CDR2 YYDKDF (reference sequence). This CDR3 is 15 amino acids long. The J segment lost 6 bases and the V segment lost 1 base, leaving 3 bases of the junction unmatched. The DNA for the CDR3 is TGTGCCACCAGCAGAGCGGGGACAGGGGTTCAGCCCCAGCATTTT. It encodes CATSRAGTGVQPQHF.

As to this clone: One end of the junction is discordant with germline, which a read error may explain. The chain recombines TRBV30 with TRBJ1-5; the D is unclear. The germline V gene has CDR1 GTSNPN and CDR2 SVGIG (reference sequence). The CDR3 sequence is 15 residues long. The CDR3 DNA reads as TGTGCCCGGAGTGTGGCGGGAAATAGCAATCAGCCCCAGCATTTT. It specifies CARSVAGNSNQPQHF.

J is TRBJ1-1 and V is TRBV11-2, with D unclear. The length of the CDR3 is 12 residues. The ends were cut back, 5 bases at V and 0 bases at J, with 4 bases in the middle. The V gene's germline CDR1 is SGHAT and CDR2 FQNNGV. CDR3 DNA sequence: TGTGCCAGCAGCCGAGTGAACACTGAAGCTTTCTTT. Protein sequence: CASSRVNTEAFF.

This chain joins TRBV15 and TRBJ2-7, with D possibly matching TRBD2 (5 bases). From germline, CDR1 is LNHNV and CDR2 YYDKDF (reference sequence). The CDR3 spans 12 residues. V was shortened by 0 bases and J by 7 bases, with 7 bases between the two germline ends. CDR3 protein: CATSRDAGEQYF. For the CDR3, the DNA is TGTGCCACCAGCAGAGATGCGGGTGAGCAGTACTTC.

J is TRBJ2-3 and V is TRBV7-9; 9 nucleotides align to TRBD1. The V gene's germline CDR1 is SEHNR and CDR2 FQNEAQ (reference sequence). This CDR3 contains 15 residues. V trimming: 4 bases; J trimming: 6 bases; junction bases outside the gene matches: 8. CDR3 sequence (DNA): TGTGCCAGCAGCTCACTAACAGGGGGCGCGGATACGCAGTATTTT. It encodes CASSSLTGGADTQYF.

This chain joins TRBV13 and TRBJ2-7; TRBD2 agrees at 9 bases. The V gene end was trimmed by 7 bases and the J gene end by 2 bases; junction bases not matched to a gene: 9. The CDR3 runs 15 residues. Germline V gene data show CDR1 as PRHDT and CDR2 as FYEKMQ (reference sequence). CDR3 bases: TGTGCCAGCAACAGCAGGGCTAGCGGGGCCTACGAGCAGTACTTC. This gives the protein CASNSRASGAYEQYF. The variable domain in full, completed from reference TRBV13 and TRBJ2-7, reads AAGVIQSPRHLIKEKRETATLKCYPIPRHDTVYWYQQGPGQDPQFLISFYEKMQSDKGSIPDRFSAQQFSDYHSELNMSSLELGDSALYFCASNSRASGAYEQYFGPGTRLTVT.

The gene calls are TRBV29-1 and TRBJ1-1, with no clear D. Deletions cut 6 bases from V and 0 bases from J, with 8 bases between. The CDR3 is 12 amino acids. Germline V CDR1 and CDR2: SQVTM, ANQGSEA. CDR3 sequence reads: CSVGRLNTEAFF. For the CDR3, the DNA is TGCAGCGTCGGGAGATTGAACACTGAAGCTTTCTTT. The full variable domain, its missing parts supplied by reference TRBV29-1 and TRBJ1-1, is SAVISQKPSRDICQRGTSLTIQCQVDSQVTMMFWYRQQPGQSLTLIATANQGSEATYESGFVIDKFPISRPNLTFSTLTVSNMSPEDSSIYLCSVGRLNTEAFFGQGTRLTVV.

The V and J genes are TRBV30 and TRBJ2-3; D is perhaps TRBD2 (6 bases). The CDR3 is made up of 14 amino acids. Germline CDR1 reads GTSNPN; CDR2 reads SVGIG (reference sequence). The V gene lost 2 bases and the J gene lost 0 bases, with 9 bases spanning the gap. This chain's CDR3 is CAWSHGGSTDTQYF. CDR3 bases: TGTGCCTGGAGTCACGGGGGAAGCACAGATACGCAGTATTTT.

The chain employs TRBV6-4 and TRBJ2-1; weak D call: TRBD1 (6 bases). Germline CDR1 reads MRHNA; CDR2 reads SNTAGT. The V end was cut by 2 bases, the J end by 0 bases, with 11 bases between. The CDR3 consists of 16 residues. The CDR3 spells CASSDEGGRSYNEQFF. DNA of the CDR3: TGTGCCAGCAGTGACGAAGGGGGACGCTCCTACAATGAGCAGTTCTTC.

The genes are TRBV30 and TRBJ1-3; D unresolved. The V and J ends lost 2 bases and 8 bases respectively, with 10 bases between them. This CDR3 contains 12 residues. CDR1 is GTSNPN, CDR2 SVGIG, per germline (reference sequence). The CDR3 DNA sequence: TGTGCCTGGAGTACCCGGTTTGACACCATATATTTT. Amino acid sequence: CAWSTRFDTIYF.

This clone is a singleton in its sample. The chain is built from TRBV7-2 and TRBJ1-5, with D possibly being TRBD1 (6 bases). Germline CDR1 and CDR2: SGHTA and FQGNSA. The CDR3 runs to 16 residues. Trimming took 1 base from V and 2 from J, leaving 12 bases between them. CDR3 in amino acids: CASSLVGGQGNQPQHF. The CDR3 coding sequence is TGTGCCAGCAGCTTAGTTGGGGGCCAAGGCAATCAGCCCCAGCATTTT.

CDR3 residues: CAIGGQGSYEQYF. CDR3 in DNA: TGTGCCATCGGGGGACAGGGGTCCTACGAGCAGTACTTC. V is TRBV10-3 and J is TRBJ2-7, with TRBD1 identical over 10 bases. This CDR3 is 13 amino acids long. The V gene end was trimmed by 8 bases and the J gene end by 1 base; junction bases not matched to a gene: 2. Germline V gene data show CDR1 as ENHRY and CDR2 as SYGVKD.

This clone appeared a few times. The V call is TRBV6-6, the J call TRBJ1-5, with D maybe TRBD1 (5 bases). Germline CDR1 and CDR2: MNHNY and SVGAGI (reference sequence). Trimming stripped 6 bases from V and 7 bases from J, with 19 bases between. CDR3 length: 15 amino acids. The CDR3 is CASSPTGGARQPQHF. DNA for the CDR3: TGTGCCAGCAGCCCAACCGGAGGGGCGAGACAGCCCCAGCATTTT.

V gene TRBV9 combines with J gene TRBJ2-3; 8 bases line up with TRBD1. V lost 4 bases to trimming and J lost 3 bases; unmatched junction nucleotides: 7. Germline CDR1 and CDR2: SGDLS and YYNGEE. This CDR3 has 15 residues. As DNA, the CDR3 is TGTGCCAGCAGCACGGGGACAGGCAGTACAGATACGCAGTATTTT. Amino acids: CASSTGTGSTDTQYF.

This rearrangement joins TRBV5-1 to TRBJ1-2; TRBD1 is a possible D gene (5 bases). V lost 2 bases and J lost 3, with 14 bases in between. The CDR3 totals 15 residues. The V gene's germline CDR1 is SGHRS and CDR2 YFSETQ. The CDR3 sequence: CASSLGPGGDYGYTF. DNA of the CDR3: TGCGCCAGCAGCTTAGGACCCGGAGGGGACTATGGCTACACCTTC.

The genes are TRBV2 and TRBJ2-7; a possible D gene is TRBD1 (6 bases). This CDR3 comprises 16 residues. V lost 6 bases to trimming and J lost 2 bases, with 20 bases between them. Germline CDR1 SNHLY, CDR2 FYNNEI. CDR3 sequence: CASSVTTGDPTYEQYF. The CDR3 DNA reads as TGTGCCAGCAGCGTCACGACAGGCGATCCTACCTACGAGCAGTACTTC.

The V call is TRBV5-1, the J call TRBJ2-5; 10 bases map to TRBD1. This CDR3 is built from 17 residues. Germline CDR1 and CDR2: SGHRS and YFSETQ. J gave up 2 bases and V 0 bases, and 7 bases lay outside the gene matches. The chain's CDR3 is CASSLGTGGGSQETQYF. CDR3 coding DNA: TGCGCCAGCAGCTTGGGGACAGGGGGGGGAAGTCAAGAGACCCAGTACTTC.

This chain uses TRBV28 with TRBJ2-1; the match to TRBD2 covers 9 bases. Trimming at V came to 1 base and at J to 3 bases, leaving 4 bases not matched to a gene. CDR1 MDHEN and CDR2 SYDVKM come from the germline V gene. This CDR3 comprises 16 residues. In nucleotides, the CDR3 is TGTGCCAGCAGTTTATATAGCGGGGGTAACTACAATGAGCAGTTCTTC. Amino acids: CASSLYSGGNYNEQFF.

This clone occurred once. This rearrangement joins TRBV19 to TRBJ2-5; 9 bases agree with TRBD2. There are 20 residues in the CDR3. The V segment lost 1 base and the J segment 4 bases; nucleotides outside the gene matches: 19. Germline V gives CDR1 LNHDA, CDR2 SQIVND (reference sequence). CDR3 loop: CASSIAAWLAGKPNAETQYF. CDR3 in DNA: TGTGCCAGTAGTATAGCGGCCTGGCTAGCGGGGAAGCCAAACGCAGAGACCCAGTACTTC.

The gene calls are TRBV4-1 and TRBJ2-1; TRBD1 might be the D (6 bases). V was trimmed by 4 bases and J by 8 bases, leaving 12 bases between them. The CDR3 is 13 amino acids. Germline V lookup: CDR1 MGHRA, CDR2 YSYEKL. The CDR3 region has the DNA TGCGCCAGCAGCCCCCCAGGGGTAGATGAGCAGTTCTTC. As protein: CASSPPGVDEQFF.

The chain couples TRBV28 to TRBJ2-3, with 7 bases lining up with TRBD1. The V segment lost 6 bases and the J segment 7 bases; nucleotides outside the gene matches: 13. From germline, CDR1 is MDHEN and CDR2 SYDVKM. The CDR3 consists of 15 residues. CDR3 amino acids: CASRPGTAMGYTQYF. The CDR3 DNA is TGTGCCAGCAGGCCCGGGACAGCCATGGGGTATACGCAGTATTTT.

The chain recombines TRBV18 with TRBJ1-2, with D possibly TRBD1 on 5 matching bases. Trimming left V 1 base short and J 3 bases short, with 15 bases between. The CDR3 has 16 residues. Germline loops: CDR1 KGHSH, CDR2 LQKENI. DNA of the CDR3: TGTGCCAGCTCACCACAGACGACAACGGGGGACTATGGCTACACCTTC. Its translation is CASSPQTTTGDYGYTF.

The V and J genes are TRBV30 and TRBJ2-3, with 8 nucleotides matching TRBD2. V shed 7 bases and J 5 bases; nucleotides not matched to a gene: 11. The CDR3 contains 14 residues. The germline V gene encodes CDR1 GTSNPN and CDR2 SVGIG (reference sequence). CDR3 nucleotides: TGTGCCTACCACCCCGGGGGGGCGGGAGATACGCAGTATTTT. Translated: CAYHPGGAGDTQYF.

The chain recombines TRBV28 with TRBJ2-1; TRBD2 agrees at 11 bases. The V segment lost 2 bases and the J segment 10 bases; nucleotides outside the gene matches: 7. The CDR3 is 15 amino acids. Germline-derived CDR1 and CDR2 are MDHEN and SYDVKM. CDR3 nucleotide sequence: TGTGCCAGCAGTTTAGTACTAGCGGGAGCAGTAGAGCAGTTCTTC. Its translation: CASSLVLAGAVEQFF.